The 29 T cell receptor beta chains below were found in one sample sequenced in a study of T cell responses to AZD1222 COVID-19 vaccine. Using immunoSEQ multiplex PCR, the repertoire was profiled, and TCRdb retains in-frame clones only, with some absent. Altogether roughly 72,000 clones are present, approximately 81% being singletons, with the ten largest covering over 20%. The sample consisted of peripheral blood, taken on day 0 of AZD1222 vaccination. The origin of the receptors is an adult in good health.

The chain employs TRBV29-1 and TRBJ2-7, with D perhaps TRBD2 (6 bases). This CDR3 comprises 12 residues. Germline V gene lookup returns CDR1 SQVTM and CDR2 ANQGSEA. Trimming pared 3 bases from V and 3 bases from J, leaving 9 bases between. The CDR3: CSVETGVYEQYF. CDR3 DNA: TGCAGCGTTGAGACGGGAGTCTACGAGCAGTACTTC.

The gene calls are TRBV5-1 and TRBJ2-7, with D perhaps TRBD1 (5 bases). CDR3 length: 13 amino acids. Germline loops: CDR1 SGHRS, CDR2 YFSETQ. V lost 0 bases and J 5 bases, leaving 9 bases between the germline ends. The CDR3 DNA sequence: TGCGCCAGCAGCTTGGTGGGGCCGAACGAGCAGTACTTC. This sequence encodes CASSLVGPNEQYF.

This rearrangement joins TRBV5-4 to TRBJ2-7, with 8 bases identical to TRBD1. V trimming: 3 bases; J trimming: 2 bases; junction bases outside the gene matches: 7. The CDR3 has 15 residues. Germline lookup yields CDR1 SGHNT and CDR2 YYREEE (reference sequence). In DNA, the CDR3 is TGTGCCAGCAGCTCCCCAGCGACAGGGGCCTACGAGCAGTACTTC. This sequence encodes CASSSPATGAYEQYF.

V gene TRBV25-1 combines with J gene TRBJ1-1, with D possibly being TRBD1 (5 bases). Germline assignment: CDR1 MGHDK and CDR2 SYGVNS. The CDR3 extends over 14 amino acids. Trimming removed 5 bases at V and 11 bases at J, with 21 bases between. The CDR3 sequence: CASSTGLGGRGAFF. The CDR3 DNA reads as TGTGCCAGCAGTACAGGATTGGGAGGACGGGGGGCTTTCTTT.

The rearrangement links TRBV27 to TRBJ2-5, with 10 nucleotides matching TRBD2. CDR1 is MNHEY, CDR2 SMNVEV, per germline (reference sequence). The ends lost 0 bases at V and 7 bases at J; junction bases unmatched: 8. The CDR3 covers 16 residues. Here the CDR3 DNA reads TGTGCCAGCAGTTTATCTGGGCTAGCGGGAGTTGGGACCCAGTACTTC. Encoded protein: CASSLSGLAGVGTQYF.

The rearrangement links TRBV5-6 to TRBJ1-2; D remains unclear. V was trimmed by 4 bases and J by 8 bases, leaving 21 bases between them. CDR1 is SGHDT, CDR2 YYEEEE, per germline. This CDR3 is built from 15 residues. In DNA form, the CDR3 reads TGTGCCAGCAGCATCTACTCGGCCGGGGAGCGGGGCTACACCTTC. It is translated as CASSIYSAGERGYTF.

This rearrangement joins TRBV4-1 to TRBJ1-2; a possible D gene is TRBD1 (6 bases). Germline values: CDR1 MGHRA, CDR2 YSYEKL. V was pared by 3 bases and J by 4 bases, with 15 bases between. This CDR3 has 15 amino acids. In DNA, the CDR3 is TGCGCCAGCAGCCAGTACCGGGACATTGGCTATGGCTACACCTTC. Protein product: CASSQYRDIGYGYTF.

V gene TRBV19 combines with J gene TRBJ1-2, with D tentatively TRBD1 (5 bases). Trimming left V 4 bases short and J 7 bases short, with 13 bases between. Per germline, CDR1 LNHDA and CDR2 SQIVND (reference sequence). CDR3 length: 13 amino acids. The CDR3 sequence is CASSSTGDGGYTF. The CDR3 DNA reads TGTGCCAGTAGTAGTACAGGTGATGGTGGCTACACCTTC. The variable domain in full, completed from reference TRBV19 and TRBJ1-2, reads DGGITQSPKYLFRKEGQNVTLSCEQNLNHDAMYWYRQDPGQGLRLIYYSQIVNDFQKGDIAEGYSVSREKKESFPLTVTSAQKNPTAFYLCASSSTGDGGYTFGSGTRLTVV.

The chain employs TRBV7-6 and TRBJ2-1; TRBD2 is a possible D gene (6 bases). Trimming removed 0 bases from V and 0 bases from J, with 15 bases in between. The CDR3 sequence is 18 residues long. The germline gives CDR1 SGHVS, CDR2 FNYEAQ. The CDR3 loop reads CASSLASGLGSSYNEQFF. In DNA, the CDR3 is TGTGCCAGCAGCTTAGCGTCGGGACTCGGGAGCTCCTACAATGAGCAGTTCTTC.

The rearrangement links TRBV7-9 to TRBJ1-5; no reliable D call. This CDR3 region has 16 residues. V gave up 1 base and J gave up 0 bases, with 10 bases separating them. Germline V lookup: CDR1 SEHNR, CDR2 FQNEAQ (reference sequence). CDR3 in DNA: TGTGCCAGCAGCTTAGATACAAGCAATAGCAATCAGCCCCAGCATTTT. Its translation: CASSLDTSNSNQPQHF.

The chain has TRBV3-1 (or the pseudogene TRBV3-2) and TRBJ2-2; the match to TRBD1 covers 10 bases. The V and J ends lost 8 bases and 5 bases, in that order; junction bases with no gene match: 5. Germline values: CDR1 LGHDT, CDR2 YNNKEL (reference sequence). CDR3 size: 14 residues. This chain's CDR3 is CASSRDRGTGELFF. Written as DNA, the CDR3 is TGTGCCAGCTCACGGGACAGGGGAACCGGGGAGCTGTTTTTT.

The chain carries TRBV9 and TRBJ1-2; unclear D gene. Trimming pared 0 bases from V and 13 bases from J, leaving 13 bases between. This CDR3 contains 12 residues. Per germline, CDR1 SGDLS and CDR2 YYNGEE. As DNA, the CDR3 is TGTGCCAGCAGCGTAGGCAGTAGGAATTTCACCTTC. Translation gives CASSVGSRNFTF.

The rearrangement links TRBV29-1 to TRBJ1-2, with a tentative D call TRBD1 (5 bases). Trimming took off 3 bases at V and 8 bases at J, with 13 bases between the two ends. Looked up from germline, CDR1 is SQVTM and CDR2 is ANQGSEA. The CDR3 consists of 12 residues. CDR3 loop: CSVDTGREGYTF. CDR3 coding DNA: TGCAGCGTTGATACAGGCCGGGAGGGCTACACCTTC.

The chain has TRBV6-5 and TRBJ1-1, with D unresolved. The CDR3 length is 16 residues. Per germline, CDR1 MNHEY and CDR2 SVGAGI. Trimming pared 0 bases from V and 1 base from J, leaving 12 bases between. CDR3 loop: CASSYSIGFKNTEAFF. Written as DNA, the CDR3 is TGTGCCAGCAGTTACTCGATAGGGTTCAAGAACACTGAAGCTTTCTTT.

V usage is TRBV27 and J usage is TRBJ1-1; 7 nucleotides align to TRBD1. The CDR3 has 14 residues. The trim removed 6 bases at V and 3 bases at J, leaving 7 bases unmatched. Looked up from germline, CDR1 is MNHEY and CDR2 is SMNVEV (reference sequence). CDR3 DNA: TGTGCCAGCAGGGAAGGACAGGCGTACACTGAAGCTTTCTTT. It specifies CASREGQAYTEAFF.

This CDR3 reads CASSLEGENEQFF. CDR3 coding DNA: TGTGCCAGCAGCTTAGAGGGGGAGAATGAGCAGTTCTTC. V gene TRBV7-9 combines with J gene TRBJ2-1; weak D call: TRBD1 (6 bases). The germline gives CDR1 SEHNR, CDR2 FQNEAQ (reference sequence). The V gene lost 1 base and the J gene lost 7 bases, with 8 bases spanning the gap. This CDR3 spans 13 amino acids.

This chain joins TRBV15 and TRBJ1-1, with a possible D match to TRBD1 (6 bases). Trimming cost V 0 bases and J 0 bases, with 11 bases left between them. The CDR3 is 16 residues long. Per germline, CDR1 LNHNV and CDR2 YYDKDF (reference sequence). CDR3 sequence: CATSRDGQGLNTEAFF. As DNA, the CDR3 is TGTGCCACCAGCAGAGATGGGCAGGGGTTGAACACTGAAGCTTTCTTT.

CDR3 sequence reads: CASSRTGLTEAFF. The CDR3 nucleotides read TGTGCCAGCAGCCGGACAGGGCTCACTGAAGCTTTCTTT. The genes are TRBV7-3 and TRBJ1-1; 8 nucleotides align to TRBD1. V dropped 5 bases and J dropped 4; count of bases not matched to a gene: 3. Per germline, CDR1 SGHTA and CDR2 FQGTGA. The CDR3 sequence is 13 residues long.

The chain has TRBV6-6 and TRBJ2-7; the D is unclear. Germline V gene data show CDR1 as MNHNY and CDR2 as SVGAGI (reference sequence). The CDR3 contains 14 residues. The germline V and J ends were trimmed by 0 bases and 2 bases, with 8 bases remaining between them. The CDR3 nucleotides are TGTGCCAGCAGTTACTCTGGGCCCCCCTACGAGCAGTACTTC. It codes for CASSYSGPPYEQYF.

J is TRBJ2-2 and V is TRBV9; TRBD2 matches at 7 bases. CDR1 SGDLS and CDR2 YYNGEE come from the germline V gene. Trimming cost V 0 bases and J 4 bases; bases outside gene matches: 6. This CDR3 is 16 amino acids long. CDR3 in DNA: TGTGCCAGCAGCGTAGTGGCGGGAGTGGCCACCGGGGAGCTGTTTTTT. This sequence encodes CASSVVAGVATGELFF.

V usage is TRBV19 and J usage is TRBJ1-1, with D uncertain. V was trimmed by 3 bases and J by 9 bases, leaving 23 bases between them. This CDR3 spans 16 amino acids. Germline V gene lookup returns CDR1 LNHDA and CDR2 SQIVND (reference sequence). This CDR3 is CASSIVSVSRADQAFF. Here the CDR3 DNA reads TGTGCCAGTAGTATCGTTTCTGTGTCGAGGGCAGACCAAGCTTTCTTT.

This chain links TRBV3-1 (or the pseudogene TRBV3-2) with TRBJ1-2, with 9 bases that match TRBD1. The CDR3 consists of 15 residues. V lost 5 bases to trimming and J lost 4 bases; unmatched junction nucleotides: 8. Germline V gene data show CDR1 as LGHDT and CDR2 as YNNKEL (reference sequence). This CDR3 is CASSARDRATYGYTF. CDR3 DNA sequence: TGTGCCAGCAGCGCCCGGGACAGGGCAACCTATGGCTACACCTTC.

This sequence joins TRBV10-3 and TRBJ2-7, with D possibly matching TRBD2 (6 bases). CDR3 length equals 15 residues. V was trimmed by 8 bases and J by 0 bases, leaving 17 bases between them. Germline V gives CDR1 ENHRY, CDR2 SYGVKD. The DNA of the CDR3 is TGTGCCATCCAGGAGGGGCCGGCAAGCTCCTACGAGCAGTACTTC. It specifies CAIQEGPASSYEQYF.

CDR3 in DNA: TGCGCCAGCAGCTTGGACTCAAGCACAGATACGCAGTATTTT. It encodes CASSLDSSTDTQYF. This chain joins TRBV5-1 and TRBJ2-3; D not certain. The CDR3 length is 14 residues. Trimming left V 0 bases short and J 0 bases short, with 5 bases between. CDR1 and CDR2 from the germline V gene are SGHRS and YFSETQ.

The chain employs TRBV7-2 and TRBJ2-7; 8 bases are shared with TRBD2. The junction had 6 bases not matched to a gene; V was cut back by 1 base and J by 4 bases. CDR1 and CDR2 (germline): SGHTA, FQGNSA. The CDR3 is 15 residues long. CDR3 bases: TGTGCCAGCAGCTTAGAGGGACTAGACGGGTACGAGCAGTACTTC. Translated: CASSLEGLDGYEQYF.

The count of this clone is one. The rearrangement joins TRBV28 to TRBJ2-5; 7 positions match TRBD1. The CDR3 extends over 12 amino acids. The junction had 2 bases not matched to a gene; V was cut back by 6 bases and J by 4 bases. Germline CDR1 is MDHEN and CDR2 is SYDVKM. CDR3 nucleotides: TGTGCCAGCAGACCAGGGGGAGAGACCCAGTACTTC. Its protein is CASRPGGETQYF. Full variable domain (outside the CDR3, taken from reference TRBV28 and TRBJ2-5): DVKVTQSSRYLVKRTGEKVFLECVQDMDHENMFWYRQDPGLGLRLIYFSYDVKMKEKGDIPEGYSVSREKKERFSLILESASTNQTSMYLCASRPGGETQYFGPGTRLLVL.

V usage is TRBV5-1 and J usage is TRBJ2-4; weak D call: TRBD1 (6 bases). Germline V gene data show CDR1 as SGHRS and CDR2 as YFSETQ. Between the trimmed V and J ends, which lost 0 bases and 1 base, there was a span of 14 bases. The length of the CDR3 is 17 residues. The CDR3 DNA reads as TGCGCCAGCAGCTTGGGCAGGGGTATCACGGCCAAAAACATTCAGTACTTC. It specifies CASSLGRGITAKNIQYF.

This chain joins TRBV18 and TRBJ1-1, with 8 bases aligning to TRBD1. CDR3 length: 14 residues. Unmatched junction bases numbered 9, after V lost 8 bases and J lost 4 bases. Germline lookup yields CDR1 KGHSH and CDR2 LQKENI. The CDR3 DNA sequence: TGTGCCAGCACAAAGGACAGGGCAAGCACTGAAGCTTTCTTT. This codes for CASTKDRASTEAFF.

This chain links TRBV6-2 or TRBV6-3 with TRBJ1-6; D is ambiguous. There are 15 residues in the CDR3. From germline, CDR1 is MNHEY and CDR2 SVGEGT. Between the trimmed V and J ends, which lost 5 bases and 7 bases, there was a span of 15 bases. The CDR3 coding sequence is TGTGCCAGCAGTCCAACCGGATCCCCGAATTCACCCCTCCACTTT. Amino acid sequence: CASSPTGSPNSPLHF.